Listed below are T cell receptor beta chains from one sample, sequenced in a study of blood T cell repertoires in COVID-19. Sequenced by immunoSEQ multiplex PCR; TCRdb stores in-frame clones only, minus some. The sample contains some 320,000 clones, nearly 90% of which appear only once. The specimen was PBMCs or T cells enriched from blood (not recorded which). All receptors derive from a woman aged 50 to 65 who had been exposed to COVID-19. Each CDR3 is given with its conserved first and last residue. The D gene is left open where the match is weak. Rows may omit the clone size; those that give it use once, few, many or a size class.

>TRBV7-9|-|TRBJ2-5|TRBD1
CASSLVTGQGRETQYF
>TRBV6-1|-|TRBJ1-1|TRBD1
CASSEGTGAGEAFF
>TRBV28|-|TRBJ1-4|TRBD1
CASEDRGGGSTNEKLFF
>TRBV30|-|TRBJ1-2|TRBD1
CAWSAPLPGQGFRGYTF
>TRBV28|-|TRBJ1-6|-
CASSSGEYNSPLHF
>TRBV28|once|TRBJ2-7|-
CASSLYYRNPYEQYF
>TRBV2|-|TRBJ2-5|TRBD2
CASVNVAGVRGTQYF
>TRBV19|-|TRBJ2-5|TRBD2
CASSILGTSGETQYF
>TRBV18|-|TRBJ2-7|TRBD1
CASSPASFGTGSRYEQYF
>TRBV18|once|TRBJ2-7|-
CASSPADRPSYEQYF
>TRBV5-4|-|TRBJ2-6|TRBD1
CASSPGTGGGGANVLTF
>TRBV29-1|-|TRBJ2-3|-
CSVGLARSTDTQYF
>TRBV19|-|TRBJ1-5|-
CASSIQGSNQPQHF
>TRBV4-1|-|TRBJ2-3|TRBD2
CASSQDGPGLIPDSSTDTQYF
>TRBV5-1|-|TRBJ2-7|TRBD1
CASSLQGVLVYEQYF
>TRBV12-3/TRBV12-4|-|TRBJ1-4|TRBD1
CASGRQGEEKLFF
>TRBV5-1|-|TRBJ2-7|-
CASSGREPTYEQYF
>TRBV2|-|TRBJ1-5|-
CASSRERDQPQHF
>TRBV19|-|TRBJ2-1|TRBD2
CASTSGGVINNEQFF
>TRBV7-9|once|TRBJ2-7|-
CASSPTPGFYEQYF
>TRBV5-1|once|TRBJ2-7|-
CASSLKDRNIYEQYF
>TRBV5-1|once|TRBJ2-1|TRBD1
CASRLQGNNNEQFF
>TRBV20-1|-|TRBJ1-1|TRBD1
CSADRQGWAFF
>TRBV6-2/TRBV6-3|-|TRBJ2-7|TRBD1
CASSDRTGSSYEQYF
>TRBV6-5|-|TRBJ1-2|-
CASSYSANTNYGYTF
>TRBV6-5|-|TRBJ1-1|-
CASSSTGNTEAFF
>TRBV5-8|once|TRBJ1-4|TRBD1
CASSPKTGDGKLFF
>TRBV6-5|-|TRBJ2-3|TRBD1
CASSYGTGRTDTQYF
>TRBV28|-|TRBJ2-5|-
CASTEGVRETQYF
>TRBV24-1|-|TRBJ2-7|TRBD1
CATSDFRQGASYEQYF
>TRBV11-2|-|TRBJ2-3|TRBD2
CASSRLAGGTDTQYF
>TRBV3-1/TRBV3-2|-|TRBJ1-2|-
CASSQTENYGYTF
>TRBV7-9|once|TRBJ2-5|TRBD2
CASSLARGGQETQYF
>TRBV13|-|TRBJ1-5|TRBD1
CASSVPDRGINQPQHF
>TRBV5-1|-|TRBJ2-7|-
CASSLEANGPGEQYF
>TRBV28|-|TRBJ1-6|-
CAASPSRGPLHF
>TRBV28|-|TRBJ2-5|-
CASSLGNRLEETQYF
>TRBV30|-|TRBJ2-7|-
CAWSKGFAYEQYF
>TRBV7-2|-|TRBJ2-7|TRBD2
CASSFGTSGGQYEQYF
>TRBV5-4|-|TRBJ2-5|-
CASSLRVGAQETQYF
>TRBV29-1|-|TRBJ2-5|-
CSIRRAGETQYF
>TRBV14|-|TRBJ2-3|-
CASSPSKGPVNTQYF